The 18 T cell receptor beta chains reported below all come from one sample, sequenced in a study of blood T cell repertoires in COVID-19. TCRdb's table, derived via immunoSEQ multiplex PCR, lists solely in-frame clones and lacks some. The repertoire holds some 110,000 clones, with more than 75% as singletons. The specimen sequenced was peripheral blood. These TCRs come from a man aged 35-49 years with acute or convalescent COVID-19.

This chain connects TRBV2 to TRBJ2-7, with 12 bases identical to TRBD1. Germline trimming cut 4 bases from V and 5 bases from J; bases unmatched to any gene: 6. CDR1 SNHLY and CDR2 FYNNEI come from the germline V gene. This CDR3 is built from 15 residues. CDR3 loop: CASSGGQGALNEQYF. CDR3 coding DNA: TGTGCCAGCAGTGGGGGACAGGGGGCTTTGAACGAGCAGTACTTC.

The chain has TRBV10-1 and TRBJ2-5, with 10 bases fitting TRBD2. Trimming at V came to 2 bases and at J to 2 bases, leaving 2 bases not matched to a gene. Germline V gene lookup returns CDR1 WNHNN and CDR2 SYGVQD (reference sequence). The CDR3 contains 15 residues. CDR3 sequence reads: CASSEVAGGQETQYF. The CDR3 DNA reads as TGCGCCAGCAGTGAGGTAGCGGGGGGTCAAGAGACCCAGTACTTC.

This chain uses TRBV30 with TRBJ1-3; D is ambiguous. Trimming removed 4 bases from V and 4 bases from J, with 11 bases in between. Looked up from germline, CDR1 is GTSNPN and CDR2 is SVGIG (reference sequence). The CDR3 spans 13 residues. The CDR3 DNA sequence: TGTGCCTGGACCTCGGGGTTCGGAAACACCATATATTTT. Its protein is CAWTSGFGNTIYF.

The CDR3 DNA follows: TGTGCCAGCAGCCAACCGGCACCAGGGTACCGACCAGATACGCAGTATTTT. Translating gives CASSQPAPGYRPDTQYF. The rearrangement joins TRBV11-2 to TRBJ2-3; the D gene is possibly TRBD1 (5 bases). Between the trimmed V and J ends, which lost 5 bases and 4 bases, there was a span of 22 bases. CDR3 length equals 17 residues. Germline CDR1 and CDR2: SGHAT and FQNNGV.

DNA of the CDR3: TGCGCCAGCAGCCGCCGGGACAGGGGGTCCTACGAGCAGTACTTC. Translation: CASSRRDRGSYEQYF. This chain uses TRBV4-3 with TRBJ2-7; 11 bases fit TRBD1. The CDR3 covers 15 residues. V lost 4 bases to trimming and J lost 1 base; unmatched junction nucleotides: 3. Germline V gives CDR1 LGHNA, CDR2 YSLEER.

This clone was seen more than once but under ten times. The chain recombines TRBV6-5 with TRBJ2-2, with TRBD1 identical over 8 bases. The CDR3 runs 15 residues. V lost 6 bases, J lost 5 bases, and 8 bases stayed unmatched. The germline gives CDR1 MNHEY, CDR2 SVGAGI. The CDR3 reads CASSADRGRTGELFF. The CDR3 DNA reads TGTGCCAGCAGCGCAGACAGGGGACGGACCGGGGAGCTGTTTTTT.

This clone was seen just once. The J gene is TRBJ2-7, the V gene TRBV7-8, with TRBD2 as a possible D gene (5 bases). With 2 bases removed from V and 7 bases from J, the gap between germline ends came to 15 bases. This CDR3 contains 14 residues. Germline-derived CDR1 and CDR2 are SGHVS and FQNEAQ. CDR3 sequence (DNA): TGTGCCAGCAGCTTACGCCCGGGATATGATGAGCAGTACTTC. Translating it yields CASSLRPGYDEQYF.

This clone was recorded once. V and J are TRBV6-6 and TRBJ1-6, with D uncertain. From germline, CDR1 is MNHNY and CDR2 SVGAGI (reference sequence). V lost 7 bases to trimming and J lost 0 bases, with 10 bases between them. This CDR3 spans 15 amino acids. The CDR3 DNA is TGTGCCAGCACTCAAGTGAGCTCCTATAATTCACCCCTCCACTTT. It specifies CASTQVSSYNSPLHF.

The rearrangement links TRBV7-9 to TRBJ2-7; 14 bases are a match to TRBD2. The CDR3 length is 14 residues. The ends lost 4 bases at V and 9 bases at J; junction bases unmatched: 5. Germline CDR1 is SEHNR and CDR2 is FQNEAQ (reference sequence). The CDR3 DNA sequence: TGTGCCAGCAGCTCGGGACTAGCGGGAGAGGTGCAGTACTTC. This gives the protein CASSSGLAGEVQYF.

V is TRBV7-9 and J is TRBJ1-1; no definite D call. Germline V lookup: CDR1 SEHNR, CDR2 FQNEAQ (reference sequence). The V gene lost 1 base and the J gene lost 1 base, with 16 bases spanning the gap. The CDR3 runs to 17 residues. The CDR3 reads CASSLVILSIRNTEAFF. DNA for the CDR3: TGTGCCAGCAGCTTAGTTATTTTAAGCATTCGGAACACTGAAGCTTTCTTT.

The rearrangement links TRBV3-1 (or the pseudogene TRBV3-2) to TRBJ2-3, with D possibly being TRBD2 (7 bases). Trimming took 4 bases from V and 14 from J, leaving 16 bases between them. CDR3 length equals 12 residues. CDR1 is LGHDT and CDR2 is YNNKEL in the germline V gene (reference sequence). CDR3 protein: CASSRQAGAPYF. CDR3 nucleotides: TGTGCCAGCAGCCGCCAGGCGGGGGCCCCGTATTTT.

The chain couples TRBV19 to TRBJ2-7, with a tentative D call TRBD1 (6 bases). This CDR3 is built from 13 residues. CDR1 LNHDA and CDR2 SQIVND come from the germline V gene (reference sequence). Trimming cost V 8 bases and J 3 bases, with 14 bases left between them. This CDR3 is CASAKDSFYEQYF. For the CDR3, the DNA is TGTGCCAGTGCTAAGGACAGTTTCTACGAGCAGTACTTC. The entire variable domain, with the rest obtained from reference TRBV19 and TRBJ2-7, is as follows: DGGITQSPKYLFRKEGQNVTLSCEQNLNHDAMYWYRQDPGQGLRLIYYSQIVNDFQKGDIAEGYSVSREKKESFPLTVTSAQKNPTAFYLCASAKDSFYEQYFGPGTRLTVT.

This clone was recorded once. This chain connects TRBV7-9 to TRBJ2-7; D is perhaps TRBD1 (6 bases). The V gene lost 5 bases and the J gene lost 0 bases, with 11 bases spanning the gap. Germline CDR1 SEHNR, CDR2 FQNEAQ (reference sequence). CDR3 length: 14 residues. CDR3 bases: TGTGCCAGCAGCCCCCAGGGGAGCTCCTACGAGCAGTACTTC. This encodes CASSPQGSSYEQYF.

This chain connects TRBV11-2 to TRBJ1-1, with a weak D call TRBD1 (6 bases). Germline CDR1 reads SGHAT; CDR2 reads FQNNGV. This CDR3 is 18 amino acids long. The ends were cut back, 5 bases at V and 4 bases at J, with 26 bases in the middle. The CDR3 reads CASSLVRRGPLVRTEAFF. CDR3 coding DNA: TGTGCCAGCAGCCTCGTTAGGCGGGGGCCACTAGTCCGCACTGAAGCTTTCTTT.

The V and J genes are TRBV6-1 and TRBJ2-3; no firm D call. The germline CDR1 and CDR2 sequences are MNHNS and SASEGT. CDR3 length equals 15 residues. Between the trimmed V and J ends, which lost 0 bases and 1 base, there was a span of 8 bases. Here the CDR3 reads CASSEATAGTDTQYF. CDR3 bases: TGTGCCAGCAGTGAAGCAACAGCTGGCACAGATACGCAGTATTTT.

The chain has TRBV6-1 and TRBJ1-1; D is unresolved. Germline CDR1 reads MNHNS; CDR2 reads SASEGT. The CDR3 has 13 residues. Trimming pared 1 base from V and 3 bases from J, leaving 6 bases between. CDR3 region: CASSEGGDTEAFF. For the CDR3, the DNA is TGTGCCAGCAGTGAAGGGGGAGACACTGAAGCTTTCTTT.

In DNA form, the CDR3 reads TGTGCCAGCAGCCGTGGACAGGGCTCTGTCGGCTACACCTTC. This codes for CASSRGQGSVGYTF. The V and J genes are TRBV3-1 (or the pseudogene TRBV3-2) and TRBJ1-2; TRBD1 matches at 8 bases. Germline-derived CDR1 and CDR2 are LGHDT and YNNKEL (reference sequence). V was clipped by 4 bases and J by 8 bases; unmatched bases: 9. The CDR3 length is 14 residues.

This clone was counted once. This chain links TRBV19 with TRBJ2-1; D might be TRBD2 (6 bases). Germline V gene sequence: CDR1 LNHDA, CDR2 SQIVND (reference sequence). The CDR3 spans 16 residues. Trimming stripped 5 bases from V and 2 bases from J, with 16 bases between. CDR3 amino acids: CASSGSGGGPYNEQFF. DNA of the CDR3: TGTGCCAGTAGTGGATCCGGGGGTGGTCCCTACAATGAGCAGTTCTTC.